This T cell receptor (beta chain) was identified in a study of T cells after posttransplantation cyclophosphamide. Study results and caveats: Later blood repertoires were often dominated by clones from the donor CD8+ memory compartment.

This clone occurred once. Its antigen is not known. Using immunoSEQ multiplex PCR, the repertoire was profiled, and TCRdb retains in-frame clones only, with some absent. The table records more than 30,000 clones, about 93% of them present only once. CDR1 LNHNV and CDR2 YYDKDF come from the germline V gene (reference sequence). The CDR3 loop spans 15 amino acids. Cells defined as naive were viable CD3+CD4+ or CD3+CD8+ and CCR7+CD45RA+CD45RO-CD95-CD27+CD28+. The material sequenced was naive CD4+ T cells sorted from PBMCs. This sequence originates from a woman aged 55 to 70 in good health, CMV-negative, and a related stem cell transplant donor. V and J are TRBV15 and TRBJ2-5, with TRBD2 as a possible D gene (6 bases). The tail of the sequence fits TRBJ2-7 better, so the J call may be wrong. The CDR3 region has the DNA TGTGCCACCAGCTCACCCGGGACGGGAGACTACGAGCAGTACTTC. Translation: CATSSPGTGDYEQYF.